These T cell receptor beta chains were read from a single sample in a study of cytomegalovirus exposure and HLA in healthy donors. Only in-frame clones appear in the TCRdb table, and some are missing; sequencing was by immunoSEQ multiplex PCR. Among more than 85,000 clones, 13% to 15% were seen once, and the ten largest hold approximately 0.8%. What was sequenced was PBMCs. The origin of the receptors is a female donor in good health and CMV-seronegative. The conserved cysteine and the conserved F or W are not part of the CDR3 here.

CDR3aa	v_gene	j_gene
ASTRGPDQPQH	TRBV6-5	TRBJ1-5
ASSDTIAGINTGELF	TRBV21-1	TRBJ2-2
ASSQETGHNYGYT	TRBV4-3	TRBJ1-2
ASSRWETQY	TRBV6-5	TRBJ2-5
AWSEGGSWQETQY	TRBV30	TRBJ2-5
ASSRTGRAEKLF	TRBV5-1	TRBJ1-4
SVTARSGNTIY	TRBV29-1	TRBJ1-3
ASMWSSTDTQY	TRBV13	TRBJ2-3
ASSEPQGTKNIQY	TRBV6-1	TRBJ2-4
ASSQEQGAIHEQY	TRBV4-3	TRBJ2-7
ASSYSGQGKNIQY	TRBV6-5	TRBJ2-4
ATSKTPGGRTDTQY	TRBV15	TRBJ2-3
ASSNSYTDTQY	TRBV6-5	TRBJ2-3
ASSRGSATNEKLF	TRBV2	TRBJ1-4
ASSYGRTGGAGGEQF	TRBV7-2	TRBJ2-1
ASCSTGNTEAF	TRBV7-9	TRBJ1-1
SARDAGRQF	TRBV20-1	TRBJ2-1
ASSLDPSGRMNTGELF	TRBV7-2	TRBJ2-2
ASSPQGAGELF	TRBV28	TRBJ2-2
ASRPQGLYTGELF	TRBV2	TRBJ2-2
AYRDTSYEQY	TRBV2	TRBJ2-7
ASSLWTGVPYSNQPQH	TRBV27	TRBJ1-5
ASSQDRAGPGEQY	TRBV4-3	TRBJ2-7
ASTVTSGGAYEQY	TRBV5-6	TRBJ2-7
ASSPYREMDGYT	TRBV28	TRBJ1-2
ASRLAGTEAF	TRBV2	TRBJ1-1
ASSLSPYVHTSYGYT	TRBV27	TRBJ1-2
ATRDSPYMNTEAF	TRBV6-5	TRBJ1-1
ASRKTGSQETQY	TRBV5-8	TRBJ2-5
SAWDRGRAF	TRBV29-1	TRBJ1-1
AWSVNRGLSQPQH	TRBV30	TRBJ1-5
ASSNREGYTGEQF	TRBV9	TRBJ2-1
ASSLAKGMDEKLF	TRBV7-9	TRBJ1-4
ASSESRTGPTDTQY	TRBV10-1	TRBJ2-3
ASSLAGGYNEQF	TRBV7-2	TRBJ2-1
ASSVEGGTEAF	TRBV9	TRBJ1-1
ASSLAETQY	TRBV5-4	TRBJ2-5
ASSDKSGSTDTQY	TRBV6-6	TRBJ2-3
ASSYAYEQY	TRBV6-5	TRBJ2-7
ASGLPILAGGTDTQY	TRBV12-5	TRBJ2-3
ASSLVGTSGDFPYEQY	TRBV11-2	TRBJ2-7